This TCR beta chain was profiled in a study of molecular identifiers for immune sequencing clone quantification. Germline trimming cut 6 bases from V and 0 bases from J; bases unmatched to any gene: 9. CDR1 SGDLS and CDR2 YYNGEE come from the germline V gene. The CDR3 runs 18 residues. This clonotype was seen repeatedly, ten times or more. TCRdb re-analysed the PCR reads in MiXCR, keeping a single row per CDR3 protein. The sample holds 65,000 or so distinct CDR3 sequences, under 20% seen once. As CD8+CD4-CCR7+CD45RA+ cells, naive CD8 T cells were sorted. Material: naive CD8+ T cells from blood, with Jurkat cell RNA spiked in. Subset: FACS-sorted CD8+CD4-CCR7+CD45RA+ naive T cells. The chain combines TRBV9 with TRBJ2-1; 13 bases map to TRBD2. The sequence derives from a human donor in good health. Some libraries in this study had Jurkat cell RNA spiked in. CDR3 sequence (DNA): TGTGCCAGCACGCAAGGGACTAGCGGGACGATCTCCTACAATGAGCAGTTCTTC. This encodes CASTQGTSGTISYNEQFF.